These T cell receptor beta chains were read from a single sample in a study of blood T cells in healthy people across ages. TCRdb reanalysed the 5' RACE reads using MiXCR and keeps one entry per CDR3 protein. The sample includes roughly 700,000 distinct CDR3 sequences, roughly 32% of them seen just once. The sequenced material came from blood. These receptors came from a woman of 80 years or more in good health. Each CDR3 is given with its conserved first and last residue. The order of the fields is D gene, J gene, V gene, clone size, CDR3 DNA, CDR3 protein. D genes are given only for firm matches. Only part of the rows carry a size: once, few, many, or a class if the clone is expanded.

TRBD2 TRBJ2-6 TRBV28 many TGTGCCAGCAGTCCCCCGGGGGGGGCCTTGACTGGGGCCAACGTCCTGACTTTC CASSPPGGALTGANVLTF
TRBD2 TRBJ2-3 TRBV20-1 many TGCAGTGCCATCGGACTAGCGGGGGGGAACACAGATACGCAGTATTTT CSAIGLAGGNTDTQYF
TRBD1 TRBJ2-1 TRBV24-1 many TGTGCCACCAGTGATTCTCAGGGGGCAGGATCCTACAATGAGCAGTTCTTC CATSDSQGAGSYNEQFF
TRBD2 TRBJ2-3 TRBV9 many TGTGCCAGCACCATGGCTAGCGGCACAGGCACAGATACGCAGTATTTT CASTMASGTGTDTQYF
TRBD1 TRBJ1-2 TRBV29-1 NA TGCAGCGTGCGACAGGGCCCCTATGGCTACACCTTC CSVRQGPYGYTF
TRBD1 TRBJ1-6 TRBV6-2/TRBV6-3 many TGTGCCAGCAGGACCGGGACAGACAATTCACCCCTCCACTTT CASRTGTDNSPLHF
NA TRBJ2-5 TRBV28 many TGTGCCAGCAGCCAGGGATCCCAAGAGACCCAGTACTTC CASSQGSQETQYF
TRBD1 TRBJ1-5 TRBV12-3/TRBV12-4 many TGTGCCAGCAGGCTGGACAGGGGGAGCAATCAGCCCCAGCATTTT CASRLDRGSNQPQHF
TRBD2 TRBJ2-7 TRBV7-7 many TGTGCCAGCAGTCCAGGGACTAGCGGTGGGGTTTACGAGCAGTACTTC CASSPGTSGGVYEQYF
TRBD2 TRBJ2-5 TRBV5-5 many TGTGCCAGCAGCAACTGGCCTAGCGGGGGACAAGAGACCCAGTACTTC CASSNWPSGGQETQYF
NA TRBJ1-1 TRBV6-5 NA TGTGCCAGCAGCCAGGACGGGGCGAACACTGAAGCTTTCTTT CASSQDGANTEAFF
NA TRBJ1-2 TRBV6-5 NA TGTGCCAGCAGCCGTGGCCAGGGGTTGGCTGGCTACACCTTC CASSRGQGLAGYTF
NA TRBJ2-1 TRBV4-2 NA TGTGCCAGCAGCCAAGATGACTCCCGGGGTGAGCAGTTCTTC CASSQDDSRGEQFF
NA TRBJ1-6 TRBV7-9 few TGTGCCAGCAGCCCAGTGGGTAACTCACCCCTCCACTTT CASSPVGNSPLHF
NA TRBJ2-3 TRBV29-1 NA TGCAGCGGGGGGACTTCTAGCACAGATACGCAGTATTTT CSGGTSSTDTQYF
NA TRBJ1-1 TRBV14 many TGTGCCAGCAGCCAAGATTTACGGGGGGTCACTGAAGCTTTCTTT CASSQDLRGVTEAFF
NA TRBJ2-3 TRBV20-1 NA TGCAGTGCTCCTCCGAGGGACACCCTTGCGCAGTATTTT CSAPPRDTLAQYF
NA TRBJ1-5 TRBV20-1 NA TGCAGTGCTAGAGTTTCTACAGGTGCGAGCAATCAGCCCCAGCATTTT CSARVSTGASNQPQHF
NA TRBJ2-6 TRBV6-2/TRBV6-3 many TGTGCCAGCGATTCTCGTAACGGGGGCTCTGGGGCCAACGTCCTGACTTTC CASDSRNGGSGANVLTF
NA TRBJ1-1 TRBV6-2/TRBV6-3 NA TGTGCCAGCACGAATATACCACCCAGGGTCACTGAAGCTTTCTTT CASTNIPPRVTEAFF
TRBD1 TRBJ2-2 TRBV20-1 NA TGCAGTGCTAAGCGGACAGGGAACACCGGGGAGCTGTTTTTT CSAKRTGNTGELFF
NA TRBJ2-3 TRBV20-1 NA TGCAGTGCTAGAGATTTGACGCCGAAGAGCACAGATACGCAGTATTTT CSARDLTPKSTDTQYF
TRBD2 TRBJ2-7 TRBV12-3/TRBV12-4 many TGTGCCAGCAGCTCAGAACCCCCCGGGACTAGCGGGGGTCCCTCCTACGAGCAGTACTTC CASSSEPPGTSGGPSYEQYF
NA TRBJ2-7 TRBV11-2 NA TGTGCCAGCAGCTCGACAGGCCTCTCCTACGAGCAGTACTTC CASSSTGLSYEQYF
NA TRBJ2-2 TRBV11-2 few TGTGCCAGCAGCTCTCTCGCCGGGGAGCTGTTTTTT CASSSLAGELFF
NA TRBJ1-4 TRBV6-5 few TGTGCCAGCAGCCCGTCCTCAACTAATGAAAAACTGTTTTTT CASSPSSTNEKLFF
TRBD2 TRBJ2-5 TRBV20-1 NA TGCAGCAAATCCTTACTAGCGGGAGGGGAGACCCAGTACTTC CSKSLLAGGETQYF
TRBD1 TRBJ1-2 TRBV20-1 NA TGCAGTGCTCCCGACAGGGGGCGCGGCGGCTACACCTTC CSAPDRGRGGYTF
NA TRBJ1-4 TRBV7-9 few TGTGCCAGCAGCTTGGTAGCGGATGAAAAACTGTTTTTT CASSLVADEKLFF
TRBD1 TRBJ1-6 TRBV28 many TGTGCCAGCTCCGTTGGACAGGGTTATTCACCCCTCCACTTT CASSVGQGYSPLHF
TRBD1 TRBJ1-1 TRBV5-6 NA TGTGCCAGCAGCTCTACCGGGACAGGGTTGACTGAAGCTTTCTTT CASSSTGTGLTEAFF